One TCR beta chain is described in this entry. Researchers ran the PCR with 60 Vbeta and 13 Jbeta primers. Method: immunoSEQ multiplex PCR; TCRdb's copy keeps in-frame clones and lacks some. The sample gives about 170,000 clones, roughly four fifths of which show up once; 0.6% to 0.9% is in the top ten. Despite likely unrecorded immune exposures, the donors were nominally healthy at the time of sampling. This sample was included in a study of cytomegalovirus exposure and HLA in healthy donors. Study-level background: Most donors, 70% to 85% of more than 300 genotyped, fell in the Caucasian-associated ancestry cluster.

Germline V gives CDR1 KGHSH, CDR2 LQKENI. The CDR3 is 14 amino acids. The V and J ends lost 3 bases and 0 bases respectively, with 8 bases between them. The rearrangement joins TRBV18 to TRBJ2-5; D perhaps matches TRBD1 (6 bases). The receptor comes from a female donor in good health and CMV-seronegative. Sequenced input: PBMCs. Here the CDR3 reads CASSPSGDQETQYF. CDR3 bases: TGTGCCAGCTCACCCTCAGGGGACCAAGAGACCCAGTACTTC.